This T cell receptor beta chain was recovered during a study of response to subunit inactivated influenza vaccine. Study-wide points: Authors suggested that a seasonal influenza vaccination recruits few new T cells each time.

TCRdb used MiXCR to reprocess the RT-PCR reads, holding one entry per CDR3 protein. This table has around 790,000 distinct CDR3 sequences, less than 25% appearing once. Concerning this clonotype: Its target is unknown.

The ends were cut back, 2 bases at V and 7 bases at J, with 17 bases in the middle. The CDR3 is 15 residues long. Germline V gene sequence: CDR1 SGHAT, CDR2 FQNNGV. The sample here was PBMCs from blood, taken around 5 days after vaccination. This clonotype originated in a man aged 50-60 years who received an inactivated influenza vaccine. The V call is TRBV11-2, the J call TRBJ2-5; D may be TRBD1 or TRBD2 (7 bases each). CDR3 bases: TGTGCCAGCAGCTTACAGGGGGGGCGTTATTGGACCCAGTACTTC. It specifies CASSLQGGRYWTQYF.